This entry features one TCR beta chain sequence. Its specificity is unknown. Some clones are missing from TCRdb's copy, which holds only in-frame ones; the method was immunoSEQ multiplex PCR. Here the sample spans fewer than 180,000 clones, around 94% being singletons. This sample was included in a study of T cell responses to AZD1222 COVID-19 vaccine. About the research overall: Investigators merged groups given second doses at roughly 4 or roughly 12 weeks. Study-wide points: Every sample of the repertoires postdated the peak T cell response. Regions 160-218 and 743-854 held dominance among vaccine-associated CD4 TCRs, which spanned spike.

There are 14 residues in the CDR3. Germline V CDR1 and CDR2: MNHNS, SASEGT. V was cut by 1 base and J by 3 bases, with 6 bases left in between. The rearrangement joins TRBV6-1 to TRBJ2-2; D unresolved. Sequences were derived from peripheral blood, sampled on day 0 of AZD1222 vaccination. The TCR comes from an adult in good health. The CDR3 loop reads CASSEVRYTGELFF. Here the CDR3 DNA reads TGTGCCAGCAGTGAAGTAAGGTACACCGGGGAGCTGTTTTTT.